Listed here are 7 T cell receptor beta chains from one sample, sequenced in a study of cytomegalovirus exposure and HLA in healthy donors. PCR primers comprised 60 Vbeta and 13 Jbeta primers. Using immunoSEQ multiplex PCR, the repertoire was profiled, and TCRdb retains in-frame clones only, with some absent. This sample has about 90,000 clones, with approximately 88% found just once. The sample comprised PBMCs. The source is a man younger than 30 in good health and CMV-seronegative.

V gene TRBV29-1 combines with J gene TRBJ1-2; tentative D call: TRBD1 (5 bases). This CDR3 contains 14 residues. Germline V lookup: CDR1 SQVTM, CDR2 ANQGSEA. The germline V and J ends were trimmed by 3 bases and 4 bases, with 15 bases remaining between them. CDR3 sequence (DNA): TGCAGCGTTGAGCACAGGAGATATACCTATGGCTACACCTTC. Residues: CSVEHRRYTYGYTF.

This clone is a singleton in its sample. This rearrangement joins TRBV6-5 to TRBJ2-7; possible D gene TRBD1, 6 bases. Trimming took off 6 bases at V and 6 bases at J, with 21 bases between the two ends. CDR3 length equals 15 residues. Germline CDR1 MNHEY, CDR2 SVGAGI. Written as DNA, the CDR3 is TGTGCCAGCAGCCAGGGGACCCCTTTGTTGGCCGAGCAGTACTTC. Residues: CASSQGTPLLAEQYF.

This clone was observed a single time. This CDR3 is CASRRQVTGELFF. DNA for the CDR3: TGTGCCAGCAGACGACAGGTCACCGGGGAGCTGTTTTTT. The genes are TRBV28 and TRBJ2-2; the D gene is possibly TRBD1 (6 bases). CDR3 length: 13 amino acids. With 6 bases removed from V and 4 bases from J, the gap between germline ends came to 9 bases. CDR1 is MDHEN and CDR2 is SYDVKM in the germline V gene.

This rearrangement joins TRBV19 to TRBJ2-1, with 11 nucleotides matching TRBD2. The germline CDR1 and CDR2 sequences are LNHDA and SQIVND (reference sequence). This CDR3 region has 15 residues. Germline trimming cut 2 bases from V and 9 bases from J; bases unmatched to any gene: 6. The CDR3 here is CASSIYSGRAAEQFF. The CDR3 bases are TGTGCCAGTAGTATATATAGCGGGAGGGCCGCTGAGCAGTTCTTC. The full variable domain, its missing parts supplied by reference TRBV19 and TRBJ2-1, is DGGITQSPKYLFRKEGQNVTLSCEQNLNHDAMYWYRQDPGQGLRLIYYSQIVNDFQKGDIAEGYSVSREKKESFPLTVTSAQKNPTAFYLCASSIYSGRAAEQFFGPGTRLTVL.

This chain uses TRBV5-1 with TRBJ2-7; D is possibly TRBD1 (7 bases). The germline V gene has CDR1 SGHRS and CDR2 YFSETQ. CDR3 length: 16 residues. V was clipped by 4 bases and J by 2 bases, with 19 bases between them. In DNA form, the CDR3 reads TGCGCCAGCAGCCCGGGGGCCGGGACAGTAGCCTACGAGCAGTACTTC. Protein sequence: CASSPGAGTVAYEQYF.

The chain is built from TRBV6-1 and TRBJ2-1; 7 positions agree with TRBD1. This CDR3 contains 13 residues. Germline trimming cut 3 bases from V and 8 bases from J; bases unmatched to any gene: 4. Germline V lookup: CDR1 MNHNS, CDR2 SASEGT. The CDR3 nucleotides are TGTGCCAGCAGTGAGGACAGGAGGTATGAGCAGTTCTTC. Translated, it gives CASSEDRRYEQFF.

CDR3 sequence reads: CASSLDGGTDTQYF. DNA for the CDR3: TGTGCCAGCAGCTTAGACGGGGGCACAGATACGCAGTATTTT. This chain links TRBV11-3 with TRBJ2-3; tentatively, D is TRBD2 (5 bases). In germline, CDR1 is SGHNT, CDR2 YENEEA. The CDR3 loop spans 14 amino acids. V shed 0 bases and J shed 1 base, with 5 bases lying between them. The whole variable domain, remainder taken from reference TRBV11-3 and TRBJ2-3, is EAGVVQSPRYKIIEKKQPVAFWCNPISGHNTLYWYLQNLGQGPELLIRYENEEAVDDSQLPKDRFSAERLKGVDSTLKIQPAELGDSAVYLCASSLDGGTDTQYFGPGTRLTVL.